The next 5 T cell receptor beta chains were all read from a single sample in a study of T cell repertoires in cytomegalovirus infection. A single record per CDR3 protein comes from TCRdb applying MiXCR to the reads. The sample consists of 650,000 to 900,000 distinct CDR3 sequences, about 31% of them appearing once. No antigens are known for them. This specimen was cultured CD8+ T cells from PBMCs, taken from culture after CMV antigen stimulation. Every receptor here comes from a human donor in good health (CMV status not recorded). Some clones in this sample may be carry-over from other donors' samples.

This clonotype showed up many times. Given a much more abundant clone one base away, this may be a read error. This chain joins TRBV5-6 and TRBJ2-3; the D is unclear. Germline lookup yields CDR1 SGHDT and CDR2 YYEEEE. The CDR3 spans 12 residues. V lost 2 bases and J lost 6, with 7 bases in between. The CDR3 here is CASSLVGDTQYF. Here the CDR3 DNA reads TGTGCCAGCAGCTTAGTGGGGGATACGCAGTATTTT.

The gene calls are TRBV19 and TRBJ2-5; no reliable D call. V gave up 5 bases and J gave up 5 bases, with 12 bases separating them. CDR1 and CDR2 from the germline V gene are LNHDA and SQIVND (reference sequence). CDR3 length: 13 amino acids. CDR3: CASSSKLGETQYF. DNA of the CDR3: TGTGCCAGTAGTTCAAAGTTGGGGGAGACCCAGTACTTC.

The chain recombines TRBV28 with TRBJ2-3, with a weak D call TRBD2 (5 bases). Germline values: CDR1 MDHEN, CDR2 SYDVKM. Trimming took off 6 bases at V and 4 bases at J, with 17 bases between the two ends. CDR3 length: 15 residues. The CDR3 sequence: CASSHMVGGSDTQYF. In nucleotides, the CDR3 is TGTGCCAGCAGCCATATGGTCGGCGGGTCAGATACGCAGTATTTT.

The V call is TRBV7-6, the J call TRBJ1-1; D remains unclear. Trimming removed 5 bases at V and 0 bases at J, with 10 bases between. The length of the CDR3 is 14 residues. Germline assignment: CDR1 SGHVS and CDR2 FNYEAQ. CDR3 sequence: CASSQSEVNTEAFF. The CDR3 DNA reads TGTGCCAGCAGCCAGAGCGAGGTGAACACTGAAGCTTTCTTT.

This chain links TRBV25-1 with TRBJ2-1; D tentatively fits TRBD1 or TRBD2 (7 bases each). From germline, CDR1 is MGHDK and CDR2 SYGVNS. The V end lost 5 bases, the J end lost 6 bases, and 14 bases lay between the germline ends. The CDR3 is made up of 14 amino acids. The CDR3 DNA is TGTGCCAGCAGTCCAGGGGGGGTGGTCAATGAGCAGTTCTTC. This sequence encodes CASSPGGVVNEQFF. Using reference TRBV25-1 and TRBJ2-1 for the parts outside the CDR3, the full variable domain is EADIYQTPRYLVIGTGKKITLECSQTMGHDKMYWYQQDPGMELHLIHYSYGVNSTEKGDLSSESTVSRIRTEHFPLTLESARPSHTSQYLCASSPGGVVNEQFFGPGTRLTVL.